This TCR beta chain was sequenced in a study of vaccination and CD4 T cells after COVID-19. The Oncomine TCR Beta short-read assay was applied to DNA of cultured CD4+ T cells. TCRdb reprocessed the PCR reads via MiXCR and lists one record per CDR3 protein. The data contain approximately 16,000 distinct CDR3 sequences, approximately 57% of them singletons. Treatment defined: approximately nine-day PBMC culture with coronavirus spike peptide pools or control peptides (ViraFEST assay). With V trimmed by 0 bases and J by 7 bases, 8 bases remained unmatched. The CDR3 has 14 residues. CDR1 and CDR2 from the germline V gene are DFQATT and SNEGSKA (reference sequence). This clonotype was seen only a few times. No antigen is known for it.

This receptor was taken from a human donor who had recovered from COVID-19. The sequencing input was CD4+ T cells from blood, cultured in vitro. The rearrangement joins TRBV20-1 to TRBJ1-1, with 7 bases identical to TRBD1. The CDR3 here is CSARDEGQSFEAFF. CDR3 nucleotide sequence: TGCAGTGCTAGAGATGAGGGACAGAGTTTTGAAGCTTTCTTT.